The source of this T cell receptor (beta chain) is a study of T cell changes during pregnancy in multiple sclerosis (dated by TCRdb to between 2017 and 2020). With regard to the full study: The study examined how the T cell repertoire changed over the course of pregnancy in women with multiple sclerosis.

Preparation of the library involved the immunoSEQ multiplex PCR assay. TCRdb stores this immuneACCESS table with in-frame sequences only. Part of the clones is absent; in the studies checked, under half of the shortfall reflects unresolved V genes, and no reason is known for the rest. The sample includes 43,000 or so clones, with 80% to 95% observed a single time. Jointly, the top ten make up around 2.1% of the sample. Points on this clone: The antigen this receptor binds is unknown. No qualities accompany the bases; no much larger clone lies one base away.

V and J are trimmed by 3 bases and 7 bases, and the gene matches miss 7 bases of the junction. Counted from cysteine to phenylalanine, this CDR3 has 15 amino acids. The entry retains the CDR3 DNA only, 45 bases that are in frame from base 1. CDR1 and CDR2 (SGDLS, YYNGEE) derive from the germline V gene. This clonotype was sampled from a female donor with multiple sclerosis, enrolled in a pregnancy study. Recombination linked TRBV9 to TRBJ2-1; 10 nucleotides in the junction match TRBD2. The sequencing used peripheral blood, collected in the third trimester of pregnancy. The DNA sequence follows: TGTGCCAGCAGCGAACTAGCGGGAACCACTAATGAGCAGTTCTTC. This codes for CASSELAGTTNEQFF.